The next 18 T cell receptor beta chains were all read from a single sample in a study of blood T cell repertoires in COVID-19 (dated by TCRdb to 2020 to 2021). Libraries were constructed by the immunoSEQ multiplex PCR assay. In its TCRdb copy, this immuneACCESS table keeps in-frame sequences only and misses some clones. Where compared with another copy, unresolved V genes explain less than half of these, and the others have no known cause. The table for this sample lists roughly 150,000 clones; roughly 80% of them were counted only once. The ten top clones hold approximately 8% of the sample. The sample taken for sequencing was peripheral blood. Source of these receptors: a woman aged 80 or older with COVID-19, enrolled during active disease.

CDR3 amino acids: CASSHPTVNTEAFF. The CDR3 region has the DNA TGCGCCAGCAGCCATCCGACAGTGAACACTGAAGCTTTCTTT. The J gene is TRBJ1-1, the V gene TRBV4-1; tentatively, D is TRBD1 (5 bases). Germline loops: CDR1 MGHRA, CDR2 YSYEKL. V lost 3 bases and J lost 0, with 8 bases in between. This CDR3 contains 14 residues.

The chain is built from TRBV6-5 and TRBJ2-3; tentatively, D is TRBD1 (5 bases). The CDR3 extends over 15 amino acids. Trimming took off 0 bases at V and 3 bases at J, with 10 bases between the two ends. In germline, CDR1 is MNHEY, CDR2 SVGAGI. CDR3: CASSYSGVGTDTQYF. CDR3 bases: TGTGCCAGCAGTTACTCAGGGGTCGGGACAGATACGCAGTATTTT.

The genes are TRBV3-1 (or the pseudogene TRBV3-2) and TRBJ1-1; no firm D call. The germline gives CDR1 LGHDT, CDR2 YNNKEL (reference sequence). With 0 bases removed from V and 11 bases from J, the gap between germline ends came to 16 bases. The CDR3 totals 14 residues. The CDR3 is CASSQDEVPAGAFF. CDR3 nucleotides: TGTGCCAGCAGCCAAGATGAAGTACCCGCGGGGGCTTTCTTT.

The V gene is TRBV5-5, the J gene TRBJ1-5; D possibly corresponds to TRBD1 (6 bases). The CDR3 is 15 residues long. Trimming pared 4 bases from V and 0 bases from J, leaving 11 bases between. Germline values: CDR1 SGHKS, CDR2 YYEKEE (reference sequence). In DNA, the CDR3 is TGTGCCAGCAGCGCGGACAGTTATAGCAATCAGCCCCAGCATTTT. Amino acids: CASSADSYSNQPQHF.

This chain joins TRBV19 and TRBJ1-6, with D maybe TRBD1 (6 bases). Trimming shortened V by 6 bases and J by 8 bases, and 14 bases separated the two germline ends. CDR1 is LNHDA and CDR2 is SQIVND in the germline V gene (reference sequence). The CDR3 runs to 14 residues. The CDR3 DNA sequence: TGTGCCAGTAGCTCCGGGACAACCTATTCACCCCTCCACTTT. Encoded protein: CASSSGTTYSPLHF.

The CDR3 protein is CASSRGTSGGETQYF. The CDR3 DNA reads as TGTGCCAGCAGCCGCGGGACTAGCGGGGGAGAGACCCAGTACTTC. The genes are TRBV5-5 and TRBJ2-5; TRBD2 matches at 14 bases. The CDR3 is made up of 15 amino acids. Germline V gene sequence: CDR1 SGHKS, CDR2 YYEKEE (reference sequence). V lost 4 bases to trimming and J lost 4 bases; unmatched junction nucleotides: 3.

This chain joins TRBV27 and TRBJ2-5; 9 bases match TRBD2. Trimming cost V 5 bases and J 2 bases; bases outside gene matches: 9. CDR1 is MNHEY and CDR2 is SMNVEV in the germline V gene (reference sequence). This CDR3 is built from 16 residues. CDR3 in amino acids: CASSPASGDMQETQYF. The DNA of the CDR3 is TGTGCCAGCAGTCCGGCTAGCGGGGACATGCAAGAGACCCAGTACTTC.

The chain joins TRBV25-1 to TRBJ2-5; a possible D gene is TRBD1 (5 bases). Trimming removed 3 bases from V and 5 bases from J, with 16 bases in between. The CDR3 spans 15 residues. Germline V CDR1 and CDR2: MGHDK, SYGVNS. This CDR3 is CASSDPGFVGETQYF. In DNA form, the CDR3 reads TGTGCCAGCAGTGATCCAGGGTTTGTGGGTGAGACCCAGTACTTC.

This sequence joins TRBV6-5 and TRBJ2-5; D gene uncertain. The V and J ends lost 2 bases and 4 bases respectively, with 8 bases between them. CDR1 and CDR2 from the germline V gene are MNHEY and SVGAGI. This CDR3 spans 13 amino acids. The CDR3 is CASSYPSRETQYF. The CDR3 DNA reads as TGTGCCAGCAGTTACCCTAGTAGAGAGACCCAGTACTTC.

The chain uses TRBV6-6 and TRBJ1-1, with TRBD1 matching over 8 bases. CDR3 length: 15 amino acids. V shed 9 bases, J shed 1 base, and the junction held 10 bases outside the gene matches. From germline, CDR1 is MNHNY and CDR2 SVGAGI (reference sequence). In DNA form, the CDR3 reads TGTGCCAGTACTAGGAGACAGGGGCCGAACACTGAAGCTTTCTTT. It codes for CASTRRQGPNTEAFF.

The V and J genes are TRBV12-3 or TRBV12-4 and TRBJ1-2, with unresolved D. The CDR3 consists of 12 residues. Deletions cut 6 bases from V and 5 bases from J, with 10 bases between. The CDR3 loop is CASSPGGYGYTF. The CDR3 DNA follows: TGTGCCAGCAGCCCCGGCGGTTATGGCTACACCTTC.

The CDR3 here is CASSGGGVQYF. Here the CDR3 DNA reads TGTGCCAGCAGCGGGGGAGGGGTTCAGTACTTC. The V gene is TRBV6-6, the J gene TRBJ2-4; TRBD2 matches 7 bases. After removal of 6 bases from V and 11 bases from J, the junction contained 4 bases not matched to a gene. Looked up from germline, CDR1 is MNHNY and CDR2 is SVGAGI (reference sequence). The CDR3 has 11 amino acids.

V is TRBV7-3 and J is TRBJ2-1; D is perhaps TRBD2 (5 bases). Germline CDR1 SGHTA, CDR2 FQGTGA. This CDR3 is 13 amino acids long. The V and J ends lost 5 bases and 7 bases respectively, with 12 bases between them. CDR3 protein: CASSRAGPNEQFF. The CDR3 nucleotides read TGTGCCAGCAGCCGGGCGGGTCCTAATGAGCAGTTCTTC.

For this clone: Distinct nucleotide sequences in the sample also encode this CDR3. The J gene is TRBJ1-5, the V gene TRBV19; 7 bases match TRBD1. This CDR3 region has 15 residues. The V gene end was trimmed by 4 bases and the J gene end by 2 bases; junction bases not matched to a gene: 5. Germline lookup yields CDR1 LNHDA and CDR2 SQIVND (reference sequence). The CDR3 nucleotides read TGTGCCAGTAGTACCCGGGACAGAGGCAATCAGCCCCAGCATTTT. Its translation: CASSTRDRGNQPQHF.

This clone was detected only a few times. CDR3 protein: CASRGQGGAEKLFF. CDR3 nucleotide sequence: TGTGCCAGCAGGGGACAGGGCGGGGCGGAAAAACTGTTTTTT. The rearrangement uses TRBV6-5 and TRBJ1-4, with TRBD1 identical over 9 bases. Trimming removed 6 bases from V and 8 bases from J; junction bases left unmatched: 7. Germline V gives CDR1 MNHEY, CDR2 SVGAGI. CDR3 length equals 14 residues.

The chain couples TRBV5-4 to TRBJ2-5; 10 bases are a match to TRBD1. Germline trimming cut 2 bases from V and 4 bases from J; bases unmatched to any gene: 8. Looked up from germline, CDR1 is SGHNT and CDR2 is YYREEE (reference sequence). The CDR3 is 16 residues long. In DNA, the CDR3 is TGTGCCAGCAGCTTAGCCTCGGGACAGGGGAGAGAGACCCAGTACTTC. This sequence encodes CASSLASGQGRETQYF.

V gene TRBV7-8 combines with J gene TRBJ2-2; 7 bases are a match to TRBD2. The junction had 9 bases not matched to a gene; V was cut back by 3 bases and J by 8 bases. CDR1 is SGHVS, CDR2 FQNEAQ, per germline. The CDR3 covers 15 residues. The CDR3 nucleotides read TGTGCCAGCAGCTTTCTAGCGGATTTGTCTGGGGAGCTGTTTTTT. Its protein is CASSFLADLSGELFF.

The chain uses TRBV7-8 and TRBJ2-5; 7 nucleotides line up with TRBD2. The V gene end was trimmed by 1 base and the J gene end by 1 base; junction bases not matched to a gene: 3. Germline lookup yields CDR1 SGHVS and CDR2 FQNEAQ. CDR3 length equals 15 residues. The CDR3 DNA reads TGTGCCAGCAGCTTAGTTGCGGGAGCCCAAGAGACCCAGTACTTC. It specifies CASSLVAGAQETQYF.